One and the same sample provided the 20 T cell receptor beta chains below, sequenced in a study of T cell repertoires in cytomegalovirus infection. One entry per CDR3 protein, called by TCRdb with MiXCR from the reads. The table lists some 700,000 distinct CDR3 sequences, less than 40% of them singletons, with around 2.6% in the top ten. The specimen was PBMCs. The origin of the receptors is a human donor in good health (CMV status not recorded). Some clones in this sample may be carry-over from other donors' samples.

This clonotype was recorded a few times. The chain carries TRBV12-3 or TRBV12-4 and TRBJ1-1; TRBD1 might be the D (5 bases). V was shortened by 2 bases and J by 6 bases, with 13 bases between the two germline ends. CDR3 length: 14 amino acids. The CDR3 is CASSLRGPKPEAFF. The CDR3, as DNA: TGTGCCAGCAGTTTACGGGGCCCAAAACCTGAAGCTTTCTTT.

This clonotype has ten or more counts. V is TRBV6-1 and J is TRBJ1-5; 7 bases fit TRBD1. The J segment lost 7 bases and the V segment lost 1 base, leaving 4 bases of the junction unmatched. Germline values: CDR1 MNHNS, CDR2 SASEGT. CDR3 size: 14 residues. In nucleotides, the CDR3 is TGTGCCAGCAGTGAAGGACAGGGCAGGCAGCCCCAGCATTTT. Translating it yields CASSEGQGRQPQHF.

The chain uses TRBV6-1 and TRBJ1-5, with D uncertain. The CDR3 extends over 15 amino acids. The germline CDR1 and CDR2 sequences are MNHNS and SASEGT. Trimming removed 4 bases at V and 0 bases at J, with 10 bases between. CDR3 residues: CASSGGSNSNQPQHF. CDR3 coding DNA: TGTGCCAGCAGTGGAGGCAGTAATAGCAATCAGCCCCAGCATTTT.

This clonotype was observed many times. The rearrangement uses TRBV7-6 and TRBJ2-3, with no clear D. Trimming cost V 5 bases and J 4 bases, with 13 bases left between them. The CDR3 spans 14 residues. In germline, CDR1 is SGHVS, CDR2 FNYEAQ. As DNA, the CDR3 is TGTGCCAGCAGCCCCCGGCCGTCGGCAGATACGCAGTATTTT. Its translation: CASSPRPSADTQYF.

CDR3 coding DNA: TGTGCCAGCAGCGCCGGGAGGCTCTATGGCTACACCTTC. The encoded protein is CASSAGRLYGYTF. The genes are TRBV11-2 and TRBJ1-2; no clear D. CDR3 length: 13 amino acids. Trimming removed 5 bases at V and 4 bases at J, with 11 bases between. CDR1 and CDR2 (germline): SGHAT, FQNNGV.

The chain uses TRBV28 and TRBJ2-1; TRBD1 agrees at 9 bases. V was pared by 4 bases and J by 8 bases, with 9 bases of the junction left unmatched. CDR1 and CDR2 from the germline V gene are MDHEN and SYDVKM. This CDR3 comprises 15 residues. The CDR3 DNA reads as TGTGCCAGCAGTTCTCCCGGGACAGGGTCCCATGAGCAGTTCTTC. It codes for CASSSPGTGSHEQFF.

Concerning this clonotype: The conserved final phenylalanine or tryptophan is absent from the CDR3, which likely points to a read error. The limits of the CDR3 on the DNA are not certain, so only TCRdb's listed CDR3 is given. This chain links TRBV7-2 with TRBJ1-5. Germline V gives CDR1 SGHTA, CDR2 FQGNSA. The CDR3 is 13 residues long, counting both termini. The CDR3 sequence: CASSLERGQPQHL.

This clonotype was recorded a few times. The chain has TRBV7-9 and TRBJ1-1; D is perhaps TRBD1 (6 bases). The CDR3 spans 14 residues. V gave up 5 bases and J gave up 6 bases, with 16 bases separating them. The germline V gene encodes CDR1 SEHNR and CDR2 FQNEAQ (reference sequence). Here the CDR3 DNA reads TGTGCCAGCAGCCAAATCCCGGGGGCCGCTGAAGCTTTCTTT. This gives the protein CASSQIPGAAEAFF. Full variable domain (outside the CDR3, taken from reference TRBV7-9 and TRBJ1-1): DTGVSQNPRHKITKRGQNVTFRCDPISEHNRLYWYRQTLGQGPEFLTYFQNEAQLEKSRLLSDRFSAERPKGSFSTLEIQRTEQGDSAMYLCASSQIPGAAEAFFGQGTRLTVV.

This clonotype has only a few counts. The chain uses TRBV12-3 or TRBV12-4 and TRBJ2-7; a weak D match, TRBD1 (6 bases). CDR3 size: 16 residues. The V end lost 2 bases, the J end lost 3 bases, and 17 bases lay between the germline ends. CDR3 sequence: CASSLYAGVLSYEQYF. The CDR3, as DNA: TGTGCCAGCAGTTTATACGCAGGGGTTTTGAGCTACGAGCAGTACTTC.

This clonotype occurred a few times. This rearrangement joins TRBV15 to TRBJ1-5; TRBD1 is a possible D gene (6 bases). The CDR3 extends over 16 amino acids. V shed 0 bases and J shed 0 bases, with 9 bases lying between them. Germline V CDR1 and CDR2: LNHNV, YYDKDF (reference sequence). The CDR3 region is CATSREDSYSNQPQHF. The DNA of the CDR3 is TGTGCCACCAGCAGAGAGGACAGTTATAGCAATCAGCCCCAGCATTTT. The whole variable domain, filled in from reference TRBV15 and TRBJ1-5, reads DAMVIQNPRYQVTQFGKPVTLSCSQTLNHNVMYWYQQKSSQAPKLLFHYYDKDFNNEADTPDNFQSRRPNTSFCFLDIRSPGLGDTAMYLCATSREDSYSNQPQHFGDGTRLSIL.

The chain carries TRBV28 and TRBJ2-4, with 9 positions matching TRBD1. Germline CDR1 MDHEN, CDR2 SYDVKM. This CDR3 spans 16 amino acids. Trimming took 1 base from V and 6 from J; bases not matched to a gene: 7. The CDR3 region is CASSLFGTGRGNIQYF. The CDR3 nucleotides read TGTGCCAGCAGTTTATTCGGGACAGGGAGGGGAAACATTCAGTACTTC.

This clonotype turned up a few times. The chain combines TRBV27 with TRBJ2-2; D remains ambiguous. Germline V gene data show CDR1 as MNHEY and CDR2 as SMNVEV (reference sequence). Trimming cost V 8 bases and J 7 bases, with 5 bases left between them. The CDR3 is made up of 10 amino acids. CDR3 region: CASWGGELFF. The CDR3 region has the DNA TGTGCCAGCTGGGGCGGGGAGCTGTTTTTT.

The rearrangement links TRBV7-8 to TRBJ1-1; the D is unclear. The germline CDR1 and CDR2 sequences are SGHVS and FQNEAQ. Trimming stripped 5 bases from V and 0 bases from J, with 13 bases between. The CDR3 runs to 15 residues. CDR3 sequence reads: CASSPERLMNTEAFF. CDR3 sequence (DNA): TGTGCCAGCAGCCCGGAACGTTTGATGAACACTGAAGCTTTCTTT.

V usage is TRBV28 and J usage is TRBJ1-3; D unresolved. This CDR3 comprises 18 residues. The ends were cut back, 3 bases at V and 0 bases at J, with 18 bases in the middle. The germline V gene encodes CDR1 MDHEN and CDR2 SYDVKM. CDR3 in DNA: TGTGCCAGCAGTTTTTCCACTGGTGGGCCTCCCTCTGGAAACACCATATATTTT. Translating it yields CASSFSTGGPPSGNTIYF.

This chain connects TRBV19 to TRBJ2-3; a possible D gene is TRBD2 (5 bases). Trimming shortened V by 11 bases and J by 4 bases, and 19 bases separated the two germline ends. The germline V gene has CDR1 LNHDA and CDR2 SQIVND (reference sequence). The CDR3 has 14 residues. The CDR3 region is CASEPRGSADTQYF. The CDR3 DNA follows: TGTGCCTCCGAGCCTCGGGGTAGCGCAGATACGCAGTATTTT. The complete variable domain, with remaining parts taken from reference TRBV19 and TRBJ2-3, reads DGGITQSPKYLFRKEGQNVTLSCEQNLNHDAMYWYRQDPGQGLRLIYYSQIVNDFQKGDIAEGYSVSREKKESFPLTVTSAQKNPTAFYLCASEPRGSADTQYFGPGTRLTVL.

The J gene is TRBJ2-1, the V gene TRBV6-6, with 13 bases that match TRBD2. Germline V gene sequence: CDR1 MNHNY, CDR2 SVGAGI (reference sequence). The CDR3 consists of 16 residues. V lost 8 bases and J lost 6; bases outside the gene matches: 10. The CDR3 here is CASHGLAGAMVNEQFF. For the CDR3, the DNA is TGTGCCAGCCACGGACTAGCGGGAGCAATGGTCAATGAGCAGTTCTTC.

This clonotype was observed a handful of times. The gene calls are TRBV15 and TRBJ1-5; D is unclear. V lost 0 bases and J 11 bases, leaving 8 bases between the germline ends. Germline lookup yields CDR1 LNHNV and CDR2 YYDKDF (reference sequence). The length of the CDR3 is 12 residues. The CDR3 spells CATSREGRAQHF. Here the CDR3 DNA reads TGTGCCACCAGCAGAGAAGGAAGGGCCCAGCATTTT.

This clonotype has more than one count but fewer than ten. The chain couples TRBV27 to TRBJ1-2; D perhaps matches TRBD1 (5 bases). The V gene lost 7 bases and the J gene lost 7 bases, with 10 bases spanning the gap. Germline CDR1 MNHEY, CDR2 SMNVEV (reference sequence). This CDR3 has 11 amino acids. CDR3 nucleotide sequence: TGTGCCAGCACCTCAGGGTTTGGCTACACCTTC. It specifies CASTSGFGYTF.

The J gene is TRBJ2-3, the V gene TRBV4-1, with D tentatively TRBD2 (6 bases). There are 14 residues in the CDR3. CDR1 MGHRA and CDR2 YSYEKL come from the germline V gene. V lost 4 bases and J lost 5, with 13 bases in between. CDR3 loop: CASSLDGGRDTQYF. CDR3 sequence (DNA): TGCGCCAGCAGCCTCGATGGGGGGAGAGATACGCAGTATTTT.

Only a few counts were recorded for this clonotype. The CDR3 region has the DNA TGTGCCAGCAGCCCTTTACCGGGACAGGGGATAAATCAGCCCCAGCATTTT. Its translation is CASSPLPGQGINQPQHF. The chain joins TRBV4-2 to TRBJ1-5, with 10 bases lining up with TRBD1. This CDR3 is 17 amino acids long. Per the germline V gene, CDR1 is LGHNA and CDR2 is YNFKEQ. V lost 4 bases to trimming and J lost 4 bases; unmatched junction nucleotides: 10.